The 25 T cell receptor beta chains listed next were all sequenced from one sample in a study of blood T cell repertoires in COVID-19. Some clones are missing from TCRdb's copy, which holds only in-frame ones; the method was immunoSEQ multiplex PCR. This table holds about 170,000 clones, around 82% found once. The sequenced sample consisted of peripheral blood. The receptors originated from a man in his 70s with active or convalescent COVID-19.

This clone was observed once. This rearrangement joins TRBV18 to TRBJ2-1; D is undetermined. Deletions cut 3 bases from V and 9 bases from J, with 6 bases between. The CDR3 is made up of 11 amino acids. Looked up from germline, CDR1 is KGHSH and CDR2 is LQKENI. The CDR3 sequence: CASSPIPEQFF. CDR3 bases: TGTGCCAGCTCACCCATCCCTGAGCAGTTCTTC.

V gene TRBV19 combines with J gene TRBJ1-2; no clear D. Germline-derived CDR1 and CDR2 are LNHDA and SQIVND (reference sequence). The CDR3 spans 15 residues. Trimming pared 7 bases from V and 0 bases from J, leaving 15 bases between. The CDR3 loop is CASMSFGEANYGYTF. The DNA of the CDR3 is TGTGCCAGTATGTCCTTCGGGGAAGCTAACTATGGCTACACCTTC.

In this sample, this clone turned up once. The rearrangement uses TRBV7-2 and TRBJ2-1; D is possibly TRBD1 (5 bases). The CDR3 runs to 15 residues. CDR1 SGHTA and CDR2 FQGNSA come from the germline V gene. The V and J ends lost 1 base and 7 bases respectively, with 14 bases between them. CDR3 DNA: TGTGCCAGCAGCTTAGTTTGGGGCTCTGAGAATGAGCAGTTCTTC. As protein: CASSLVWGSENEQFF.

V usage is TRBV9 and J usage is TRBJ1-4; a weak D match, TRBD1 (5 bases). Germline V CDR1 and CDR2: SGDLS, YYNGEE. V lost 4 bases and J lost 6, with 13 bases in between. This CDR3 region has 14 residues. This CDR3 is CASSPGGVDEKLFF. The DNA for the CDR3 is TGTGCCAGCAGCCCGGGGGGAGTTGATGAAAAACTGTTTTTT.

The chain uses TRBV6-2 or TRBV6-3 and TRBJ2-5, with 9 bases identical to TRBD2. Trimming took 4 bases from V and 5 from J; bases not matched to a gene: 8. Germline-derived CDR1 and CDR2 are MNHEY and SVGEGT. This CDR3 is 15 amino acids long. As DNA, the CDR3 is TGTGCCAGCAGTTCCTATAGCGGGGGTACGGAGACCCAGTACTTC. This codes for CASSSYSGGTETQYF.

This clone was detected only a few times. This chain joins TRBV7-9 and TRBJ1-1, with TRBD1 identical over 7 bases. Losses at the gene ends were 5 bases for V and 7 bases for J; bases not matched to a gene: 13. CDR1 and CDR2 (germline): SEHNR, FQNEAQ (reference sequence). The CDR3 is 15 amino acids. This CDR3 reads CASSPDRVDGIEAFF. The CDR3 bases are TGTGCCAGCAGCCCCGACAGGGTGGATGGTATTGAAGCTTTCTTT.

This clone was seen at least ten times. The genes are TRBV27 and TRBJ1-6, with 8 bases that match TRBD1. Germline V gene lookup returns CDR1 MNHEY and CDR2 SMNVEV (reference sequence). This CDR3 is built from 15 residues. V trimming: 6 bases; J trimming: 9 bases; junction bases outside the gene matches: 10. The CDR3, as DNA: TGTGCCAGCAGCAATCAGGGGGCTAGGGGTTCACCCCTCCACTTT. This translates into CASSNQGARGSPLHF.

V is TRBV7-2 and J is TRBJ1-2; D is unclear. Trimming took off 3 bases at V and 3 bases at J, with 11 bases between the two ends. The germline gives CDR1 SGHTA, CDR2 FQGNSA. The CDR3 totals 14 residues. In DNA, the CDR3 is TGTGCCAGCAGCTTGACACCCAAAGACTATGGCTACACCTTC. Translated: CASSLTPKDYGYTF.

This chain links TRBV6-5 with TRBJ1-3; no clear D gene. Germline V CDR1 and CDR2: MNHEY, SVGAGI. V lost 2 bases and J 0 bases, leaving 11 bases between the germline ends. The CDR3 totals 16 residues. Written as DNA, the CDR3 is TGTGCCAGCAGTTACACCTACGGGGACTCTGGAAACACCATATATTTT. The encoded protein is CASSYTYGDSGNTIYF.

This chain links TRBV5-4 with TRBJ2-5; TRBD2 aligns across 10 bases. The CDR3 is 15 residues long. Germline CDR1 SGHNT, CDR2 YYREEE (reference sequence). V shed 5 bases and J 4 bases; nucleotides not matched to a gene: 8. This chain's CDR3 is CASSTLAGEGETQYF. The DNA of the CDR3 is TGTGCCAGCAGTACGCTAGCGGGAGAGGGAGAGACCCAGTACTTC.

V usage is TRBV5-4 and J usage is TRBJ2-1, with D unresolved. Trimming removed 4 bases from V and 1 base from J, with 6 bases in between. Per the germline V gene, CDR1 is SGHNT and CDR2 is YYREEE (reference sequence). The CDR3 runs 13 residues. For the CDR3, the DNA is TGTGCCAGCAGCCCCCGGTCCTACAATGAGCAGTTCTTC. Its translation is CASSPRSYNEQFF.

The chain combines TRBV5-1 with TRBJ1-5; TRBD1 aligns across 11 bases. Germline loops: CDR1 SGHRS, CDR2 YFSETQ. J gave up 7 bases and V 0 bases, and 0 bases lay outside the gene matches. CDR3 length equals 14 residues. CDR3 sequence reads: CASSLGTGGQPQHF. CDR3 DNA sequence: TGCGCCAGCAGCTTGGGGACAGGGGGCCAGCCCCAGCATTTT.

The V and J genes are TRBV6-5 and TRBJ2-7; TRBD2 agrees at 11 bases. Germline V gene lookup returns CDR1 MNHEY and CDR2 SVGAGI. The CDR3 is 14 residues long. Losses at the gene ends were 4 bases for V and 2 bases for J; bases not matched to a gene: 1. The CDR3 loop reads CASSSSGRTYEQYF. CDR3 coding DNA: TGTGCCAGCAGTTCTAGCGGGAGGACCTACGAGCAGTACTTC.

This sequence joins TRBV29-1 and TRBJ2-7; 7 bases fit TRBD1. CDR1 and CDR2 (germline): SQVTM, ANQGSEA. The V segment lost 7 bases and the J segment 3 bases; nucleotides outside the gene matches: 9. The CDR3 is made up of 13 amino acids. CDR3 coding DNA: TGCAGCGGCGGACAGGCTTTGGGCTACGAGCAGTACTTC. This encodes CSGGQALGYEQYF.

This rearrangement joins TRBV11-2 to TRBJ2-7; TRBD1 aligns across 9 bases. The CDR3 is made up of 13 amino acids. Germline trimming cut 4 bases from V and 5 bases from J; bases unmatched to any gene: 3. Germline assignment: CDR1 SGHAT and CDR2 FQNNGV. CDR3 sequence: CASSSGTGNEQYF. Here the CDR3 DNA reads TGTGCCAGCAGCTCCGGGACAGGGAACGAGCAGTACTTC.

The chain is built from TRBV5-1 and TRBJ1-4; 7 nucleotides align to TRBD1. The V segment lost 4 bases and the J segment 5 bases; nucleotides outside the gene matches: 17. The CDR3 has 18 residues. Germline V gene lookup returns CDR1 SGHRS and CDR2 YFSETQ. As DNA, the CDR3 is TGCGCCAGCAGCCCCCTGCTGACAGGGTGGACTGGGAATGAAAAACTGTTTTTT. Amino acids: CASSPLLTGWTGNEKLFF.

V is TRBV5-1 and J is TRBJ1-1, with 7 bases identical to TRBD1. CDR1 SGHRS and CDR2 YFSETQ come from the germline V gene. The CDR3 contains 14 residues. Unmatched junction bases numbered 3, after V lost 0 bases and J lost 4 bases. The CDR3 is CASSLGQGGTEAFF. In DNA form, the CDR3 reads TGCGCCAGCAGCTTGGGACAGGGTGGCACTGAAGCTTTCTTT.

The chain recombines TRBV24-1 with TRBJ2-2, with D perhaps TRBD1 (6 bases). The V end was cut by 5 bases, the J end by 1 base, with 10 bases between. From germline, CDR1 is KGHDR and CDR2 SFDVKD. This CDR3 is 15 amino acids long. CDR3 amino acids: CATSARTENTGELFF. The CDR3 DNA sequence: TGTGCCACCAGTGCCCGGACAGAGAACACCGGGGAGCTGTTTTTT.

The J gene is TRBJ2-7, the V gene TRBV27; D might be TRBD2 (5 bases). V lost 5 bases and J 3 bases, leaving 11 bases between the germline ends. The CDR3 loop spans 13 amino acids. Germline CDR1 and CDR2: MNHEY and SMNVEV (reference sequence). The CDR3 loop reads CASSTRGGYEQYF. CDR3 coding DNA: TGTGCCAGCAGTACCCGGGGTGGCTACGAGCAGTACTTC.

V is TRBV9 and J is TRBJ2-1; D is unclear. Germline V CDR1 and CDR2: SGDLS, YYNGEE. The CDR3 covers 15 residues. The ends were cut back, 0 bases at V and 0 bases at J, with 7 bases in the middle. The CDR3 is CASSVAPSSYNEQFF. In DNA, the CDR3 is TGTGCCAGCAGCGTAGCACCGAGCTCCTACAATGAGCAGTTCTTC.

J is TRBJ2-7 and V is TRBV29-1; 8 bases agree with TRBD1. V was clipped by 4 bases and J by 4 bases; unmatched bases: 3. Germline assignment: CDR1 SQVTM and CDR2 ANQGSEA. The CDR3 loop spans 12 amino acids. CDR3: CSVVRQGYEQYF. The DNA of the CDR3 is TGCAGCGTTGTACGACAGGGGTACGAGCAGTACTTC.

The V call is TRBV6-1, the J call TRBJ2-7, with 7 bases fitting TRBD1. V trimming: 2 bases; J trimming: 6 bases; junction bases outside the gene matches: 4. The CDR3 totals 13 residues. Germline-derived CDR1 and CDR2 are MNHNS and SASEGT. CDR3 sequence (DNA): TGTGCCAGCAGTGAACGACAGGGTACCGAGCAGTACTTC. This gives the protein CASSERQGTEQYF.

The V and J genes are TRBV24-1 and TRBJ1-3, with D possibly matching TRBD1 (5 bases). Trimming removed 3 bases from V and 2 bases from J, with 10 bases in between. This CDR3 contains 15 residues. Germline-derived CDR1 and CDR2 are KGHDR and SFDVKD. CDR3 residues: CATSDAPGPGNTIYF. The DNA for the CDR3 is TGTGCCACCAGTGATGCCCCAGGGCCTGGAAACACCATATATTTT.

This clone was picked up a small number of times. This chain connects TRBV12-3 or TRBV12-4 to TRBJ1-4; a possible D gene is TRBD1 (5 bases). V lost 6 bases, J lost 2 bases, and 7 bases lay in between. This CDR3 comprises 13 residues. CDR3 in amino acids: CASRRQTNEKLFF. CDR3 nucleotide sequence: TGTGCCAGCAGACGACAGACTAATGAAAAACTGTTTTTT.

V and J are TRBV5-1 and TRBJ2-2, with 7 bases identical to TRBD2. Germline assignment: CDR1 SGHRS and CDR2 YFSETQ. V lost 6 bases, J lost 4 bases, and 12 bases stayed unmatched. This CDR3 spans 16 amino acids. CDR3 amino acids: CASTPWASGTTGELFF. The CDR3, as DNA: TGCGCCAGCACCCCGTGGGCTAGCGGAACCACCGGGGAGCTGTTTTTT.